The 16 T cell receptor beta chains below were found in one sample sequenced in a study of blood T cell repertoires in COVID-19. Clones were read by immunoSEQ multiplex PCR, and TCRdb kept only the in-frame ones, dropping some. The sample carries about half a million clones, 70% to 90% recorded once. Sequencing was carried out using peripheral blood. The source is a human donor in a cohort sampled during active COVID-19.

This chain connects TRBV9 to TRBJ2-2, with 11 bases lining up with TRBD2. Trimming cost V 3 bases and J 0 bases; bases outside gene matches: 4. Germline-derived CDR1 and CDR2 are SGDLS and YYNGEE. This CDR3 contains 17 residues. Here the CDR3 reads CASSGGLAGPNTGELFF. The CDR3 region has the DNA TGTGCCAGCAGCGGCGGACTAGCGGGCCCGAACACCGGGGAGCTGTTTTTT.

The chain links TRBV4-1 to TRBJ1-5; 10 positions match TRBD1. The V segment lost 4 bases and the J segment 2 bases; nucleotides outside the gene matches: 8. Germline values: CDR1 MGHRA, CDR2 YSYEKL. The CDR3 is made up of 17 amino acids. CDR3 protein: CASSRRQGAGGNQPQHF. The CDR3 bases are TGCGCCAGCAGCCGCAGACAGGGGGCCGGGGGCAATCAGCCCCAGCATTTT.

This clone showed up just once. The chain is built from TRBV28 and TRBJ2-7; TRBD1 matches 7 bases. This CDR3 has 13 amino acids. Germline CDR1 and CDR2: MDHEN and SYDVKM. J gave up 2 bases and V 5 bases, and 3 bases lay outside the gene matches. The CDR3 region is CASSRDSPYEQYF. The CDR3 DNA reads as TGTGCCAGCAGTCGGGACAGCCCCTACGAGCAGTACTTC.

The chain is built from TRBV15 and TRBJ1-1; D is ambiguous. Trimming removed 4 bases at V and 6 bases at J, with 18 bases between. The CDR3 covers 15 residues. Germline CDR1 reads LNHNV; CDR2 reads YYDKDF (reference sequence). CDR3 DNA: TGTGCCACCAGCAAGCGGGGAATGGGGTTGGCTGAAGCTTTCTTT. Residues: CATSKRGMGLAEAFF.

This clone was counted a single time. This chain connects TRBV7-2 to TRBJ1-2; D is unresolved. This CDR3 is 14 amino acids long. The germline V and J ends were trimmed by 2 bases and 10 bases, with 17 bases remaining between them. The V gene's germline CDR1 is SGHTA and CDR2 FQGNSA. CDR3 nucleotides: TGTGCCAGCAGCTTACCGAGGGAGGTAGCGGACTACACCTTC. Its translation: CASSLPREVADYTF.

This chain uses TRBV19 with TRBJ1-2; D might be TRBD1 (6 bases). CDR3 length equals 13 residues. Germline CDR1 reads LNHDA; CDR2 reads SQIVND (reference sequence). The ends were cut back, 4 bases at V and 7 bases at J, with 13 bases in the middle. CDR3 loop: CASSNHNRAGYTF. DNA of the CDR3: TGTGCCAGTAGTAATCACAACAGGGCTGGCTACACCTTC. Full variable domain (remainder filled in from reference TRBV19 and TRBJ1-2): DGGITQSPKYLFRKEGQNVTLSCEQNLNHDAMYWYRQDPGQGLRLIYYSQIVNDFQKGDIAEGYSVSREKKESFPLTVTSAQKNPTAFYLCASSNHNRAGYTFGSGTRLTVV.

The V gene is TRBV6-5, the J gene TRBJ2-1, with 9 bases lining up with TRBD2. The CDR3 has 15 amino acids. Germline V gene data show CDR1 as MNHEY and CDR2 as SVGAGI. V dropped 7 bases and J dropped 10; count of bases not matched to a gene: 14. CDR3: CASTGVAGAFREQFF. The CDR3 DNA reads TGTGCCAGCACCGGAGTAGCGGGAGCTTTCCGGGAGCAGTTCTTC.

The table lists this clone with a count of one. The chain links TRBV29-1 to TRBJ2-1, with 10 positions matching TRBD2. The CDR3 contains 14 residues. Trimming cost V 4 bases and J 8 bases; bases outside gene matches: 8. Looked up from germline, CDR1 is SQVTM and CDR2 is ANQGSEA. CDR3 in amino acids: CSVAQAGGPYEQFF. DNA for the CDR3: TGCAGCGTTGCCCAAGCGGGAGGGCCCTATGAGCAGTTCTTC.

This chain connects TRBV7-3 to TRBJ1-1; D might be TRBD1 (6 bases). The germline V gene has CDR1 SGHTA and CDR2 FQGTGA. V gave up 7 bases and J gave up 5 bases, with 14 bases separating them. This CDR3 region has 13 residues. CDR3 sequence: CASKIQGSTEAFF. The CDR3 DNA sequence: TGTGCCAGCAAAATACAGGGAAGTACTGAAGCTTTCTTT.

This chain connects TRBV28 to TRBJ2-7, with TRBD1 identical over 8 bases. J gave up 6 bases and V 2 bases, and 6 bases lay outside the gene matches. Germline V CDR1 and CDR2: MDHEN, SYDVKM. The CDR3 runs to 14 residues. The CDR3 nucleotides read TGTGCCAGCAGTTTACCTCCAACAGGGGGCGAGCAGTACTTC. Translating it yields CASSLPPTGGEQYF.

CDR3 nucleotide sequence: TGTGCCAGCAGCTGGACTAGCGGGGCTAGCACAGATACGCAGTATTTT. Encoded protein: CASSWTSGASTDTQYF. The chain couples TRBV7-2 to TRBJ2-3; TRBD2 matches at 12 bases. CDR1 and CDR2 from the germline V gene are SGHTA and FQGNSA. The CDR3 extends over 16 amino acids. V shed 4 bases, J shed 0 bases, and the junction held 2 bases outside the gene matches.

The V gene is TRBV9, the J gene TRBJ2-3; tentative D call: TRBD1 (6 bases). V lost 5 bases to trimming and J lost 0 bases, with 13 bases between them. The CDR3 is 15 amino acids. Germline V gene sequence: CDR1 SGDLS, CDR2 YYNGEE. In DNA, the CDR3 is TGTGCCAGCAGTGCAGGGGTTGGGAGCACAGATACGCAGTATTTT. Its protein product is CASSAGVGSTDTQYF.

This clone appeared a few times. The chain combines TRBV19 with TRBJ2-2; perhaps TRBD2 as D (6 bases). CDR1 and CDR2 from the germline V gene are LNHDA and SQIVND (reference sequence). The CDR3 loop spans 15 amino acids. Trimming took off 7 bases at V and 3 bases at J, with 15 bases between the two ends. The CDR3 protein is CASTLGTLDTGELFF. The DNA for the CDR3 is TGTGCCAGTACCCTAGGGACTCTTGACACCGGGGAGCTGTTTTTT. Drawing the rest from reference TRBV19 and TRBJ2-2, the complete variable domain is DGGITQSPKYLFRKEGQNVTLSCEQNLNHDAMYWYRQDPGQGLRLIYYSQIVNDFQKGDIAEGYSVSREKKESFPLTVTSAQKNPTAFYLCASTLGTLDTGELFFGEGSRLTVL.

The V gene is TRBV30, the J gene TRBJ1-4; TRBD1 aligns across 11 bases. Germline CDR1 reads GTSNPN; CDR2 reads SVGIG (reference sequence). There are 18 residues in the CDR3. J was trimmed by 0 bases and V by 2 bases; bases with no gene match: 8. The CDR3 bases are TGTGCCTGGAGTACGCGGACAGGGGGCGTTTCAACTAATGAAAAACTGTTTTTT. Translated, it gives CAWSTRTGGVSTNEKLFF.

The CDR3 is CASSRGQTSGNTIYF. The CDR3, as DNA: TGTGCCAGCTCCCGCGGACAGACATCTGGAAACACCATATATTTT. The genes are TRBV18 and TRBJ1-3, with D possibly being TRBD1 (6 bases). CDR1 is KGHSH and CDR2 is LQKENI in the germline V gene. Trimming took 6 bases from V and 1 from J, leaving 13 bases between them. This CDR3 spans 15 amino acids.

The chain combines TRBV7-6 with TRBJ2-5, with TRBD2 identical over 11 bases. After removal of 1 base from V and 5 bases from J, the junction contained 6 bases not matched to a gene. CDR3 length: 16 amino acids. Germline values: CDR1 SGHVS, CDR2 FNYEAQ. The CDR3 DNA sequence: TGTGCCAGCAGCTTAGTGACTAGCGGGATTATGGAGACCCAGTACTTC. This translates into CASSLVTSGIMETQYF.